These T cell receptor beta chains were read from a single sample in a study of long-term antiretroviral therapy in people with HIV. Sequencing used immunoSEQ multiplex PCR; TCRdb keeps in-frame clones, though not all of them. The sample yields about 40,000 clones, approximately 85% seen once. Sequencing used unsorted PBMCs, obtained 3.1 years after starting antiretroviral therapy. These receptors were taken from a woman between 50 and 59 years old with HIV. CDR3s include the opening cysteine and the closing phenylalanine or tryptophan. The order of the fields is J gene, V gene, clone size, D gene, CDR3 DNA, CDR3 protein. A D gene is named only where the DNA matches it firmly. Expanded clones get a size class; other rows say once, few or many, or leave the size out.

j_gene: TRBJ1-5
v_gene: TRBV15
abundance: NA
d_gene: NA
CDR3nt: TGTGCCACCAGCAGGCATGGGGATTCCCGGGTGTTGACTAGCAATCAGCCCCAGCATTTT
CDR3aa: CATSRHGDSRVLTSNQPQHF

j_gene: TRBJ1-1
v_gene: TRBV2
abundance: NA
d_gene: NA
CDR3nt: TGTGCCAGCAGTGAAATTCCGGTTACGAACACTGAAGCTTTCTTT
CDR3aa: CASSEIPVTNTEAFF

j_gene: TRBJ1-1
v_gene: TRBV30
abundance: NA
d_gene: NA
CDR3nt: TGTGCCTGGAGTGTACGGTGGGGGACTGAAGCTTTCTTT
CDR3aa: CAWSVRWGTEAFF

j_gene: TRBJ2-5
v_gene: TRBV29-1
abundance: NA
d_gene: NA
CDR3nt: TGCAGCGTTGAGGCAGGGACCCAAGAGACCCAGTACTTC
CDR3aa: CSVEAGTQETQYF

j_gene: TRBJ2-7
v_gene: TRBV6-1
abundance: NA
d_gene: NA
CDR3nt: TGTGCCAGCAGTGTCGGAGGGGGCGCCTTCCCCGAGCAGTACTTC
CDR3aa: CASSVGGGAFPEQYF

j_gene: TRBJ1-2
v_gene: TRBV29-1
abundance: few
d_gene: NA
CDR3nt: TGCAGCGTTGAGGCGTCAGGGAATGGCTACACCTTC
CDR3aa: CSVEASGNGYTF

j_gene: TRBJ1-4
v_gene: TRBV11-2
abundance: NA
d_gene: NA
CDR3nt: TGTGCCAGCAGCCCCCGGGGGGCGAATGAAAAACTGTTTTTT
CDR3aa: CASSPRGANEKLFF

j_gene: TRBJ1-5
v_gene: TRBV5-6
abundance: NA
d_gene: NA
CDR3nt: TGTGCCAGCAGCTTGGCGGAACAGCCCCAGCATTTT
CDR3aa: CASSLAEQPQHF

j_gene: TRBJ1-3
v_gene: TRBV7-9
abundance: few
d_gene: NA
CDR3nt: TGTGCCAGCAGCTTAGGGGCAGGAAGAAACACCATATATTTT
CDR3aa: CASSLGAGRNTIYF

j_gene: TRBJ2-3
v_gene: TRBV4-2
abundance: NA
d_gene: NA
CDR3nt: TGTGCCAGCAGCCAAGAGGCACGGGGGACAGATACGCAGTATTTT
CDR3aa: CASSQEARGTDTQYF

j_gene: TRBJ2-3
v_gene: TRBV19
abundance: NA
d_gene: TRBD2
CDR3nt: TGTGCCAGTACCGGGACTAGCGATTTTGGATTCACAGATACGCAGTATTTT
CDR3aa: CASTGTSDFGFTDTQYF

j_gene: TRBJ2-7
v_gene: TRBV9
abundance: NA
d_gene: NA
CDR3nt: TGTGCCAGCAGCGTATCCGGGAACTACGAGCAGTACTTC
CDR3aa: CASSVSGNYEQYF

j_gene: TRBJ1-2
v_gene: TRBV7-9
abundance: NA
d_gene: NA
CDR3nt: TGTGCCAGCAGCTTAACTACCGGGGCCGGCAGGGGCTACACCTTC
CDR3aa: CASSLTTGAGRGYTF

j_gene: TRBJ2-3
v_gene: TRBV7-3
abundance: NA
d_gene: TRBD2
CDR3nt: TGTGCCAGCAGCTTAACGGCGGGACTAGCGGGGTCCCGAACGCAGTATTTT
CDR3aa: CASSLTAGLAGSRTQYF

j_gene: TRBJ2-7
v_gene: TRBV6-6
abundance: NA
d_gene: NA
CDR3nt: TGTGCCAGTACGGGGTCCTCCTACGAGCAGTACTTC
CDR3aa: CASTGSSYEQYF

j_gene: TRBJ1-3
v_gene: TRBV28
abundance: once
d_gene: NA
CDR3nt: TGTGCCAGCAGTTTACAGGGATTGCGAAACACCATATATTTT
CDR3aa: CASSLQGLRNTIYF

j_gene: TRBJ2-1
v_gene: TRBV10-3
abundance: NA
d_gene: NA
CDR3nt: TGTGCCATCAGTGAGACGGGGGGCCCCTACAATGAGCAGTTCTTC
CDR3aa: CAISETGGPYNEQFF

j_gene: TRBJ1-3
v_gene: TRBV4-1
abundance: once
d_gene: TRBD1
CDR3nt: TGCGCCAGCAGCCAAGAAGCCCTGGGACAGCTCTCTGGAAACACCATATATTTT
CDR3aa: CASSQEALGQLSGNTIYF

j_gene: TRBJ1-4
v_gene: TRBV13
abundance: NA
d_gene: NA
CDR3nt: TGTGCCAGCAGCTTAGTGGGGCAGGGAACGAATGAAAAACTGTTTTTT
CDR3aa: CASSLVGQGTNEKLFF

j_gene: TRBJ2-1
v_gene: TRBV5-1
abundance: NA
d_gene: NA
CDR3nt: TGCGCCAGCAGCCCCGACGTCGCCTACAATGAGCAGTTCTTC
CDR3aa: CASSPDVAYNEQFF

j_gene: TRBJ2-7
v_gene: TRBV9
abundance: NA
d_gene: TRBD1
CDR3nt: TGTGCCAGCAGCGTAGGGGGACAGGGCTACGAGCAGTACTTC
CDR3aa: CASSVGGQGYEQYF

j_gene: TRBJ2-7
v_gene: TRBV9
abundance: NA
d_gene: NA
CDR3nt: TGTGCCAGCAGCGTAGGTCGAGCCATGGCCGAGCAGTACTTC
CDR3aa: CASSVGRAMAEQYF

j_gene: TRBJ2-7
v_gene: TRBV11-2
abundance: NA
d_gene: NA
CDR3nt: TGTGCCAGCAGCCCGACGAATTACGAGCAGTACTTC
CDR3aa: CASSPTNYEQYF

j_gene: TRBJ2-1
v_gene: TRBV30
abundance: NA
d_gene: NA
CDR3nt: TGTGCCTGGAGTCAAACAACCCTAGCCAATGAGCAGTTCTTC
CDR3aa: CAWSQTTLANEQFF

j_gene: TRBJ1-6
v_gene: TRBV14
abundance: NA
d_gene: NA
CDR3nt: TGTGCCAGCAGCCAGGCGCCCTGGACACCCCTCCACTTT
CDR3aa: CASSQAPWTPLHF

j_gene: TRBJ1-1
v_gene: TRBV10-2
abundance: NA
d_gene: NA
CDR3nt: TGCGCCAGCAGTGAGTTAATGGGAATAGGAACTGAAGCTTTCTTT
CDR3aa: CASSELMGIGTEAFF

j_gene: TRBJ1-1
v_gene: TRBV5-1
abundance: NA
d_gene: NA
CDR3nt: TGCGCCAGCAGCAGCGGGGGGAATGGGCGTCCGAACACTGAAGCTTTCTTT
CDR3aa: CASSSGGNGRPNTEAFF

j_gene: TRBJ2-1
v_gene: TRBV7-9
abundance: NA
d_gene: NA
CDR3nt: TGTGCCAGCAGCTTAGCGAAGGGACTTGAGCAGTTCTTC
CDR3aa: CASSLAKGLEQFF

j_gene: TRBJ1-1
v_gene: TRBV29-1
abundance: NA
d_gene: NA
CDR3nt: TGCAGCGTCAAAACCACTGAAGCTTTCTTT
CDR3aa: CSVKTTEAFF

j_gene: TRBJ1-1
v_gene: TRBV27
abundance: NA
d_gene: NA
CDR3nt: TGTGCCAGCAGTGCGTCAGGGTACGGTACTGAAGCTTTCTTT
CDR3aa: CASSASGYGTEAFF

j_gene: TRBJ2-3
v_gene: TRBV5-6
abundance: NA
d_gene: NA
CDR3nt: TGTGCCAGCAGCTTGGGGCAGCCTGCGTATACGCAGTATTTT
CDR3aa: CASSLGQPAYTQYF

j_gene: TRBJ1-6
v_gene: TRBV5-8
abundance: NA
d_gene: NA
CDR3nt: TGTGCCAGCAGCTTCGACGGGGGTGGATCACCCCTCCACTTT
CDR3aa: CASSFDGGGSPLHF

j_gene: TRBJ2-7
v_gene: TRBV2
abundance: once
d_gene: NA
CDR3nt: TGTGCCAGCACCTTGACAGGCCTCCCCTACGAGCAGTACTTC
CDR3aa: CASTLTGLPYEQYF

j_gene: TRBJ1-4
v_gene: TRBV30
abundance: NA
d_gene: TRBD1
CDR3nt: TGTGCCTACCTCGACAGGGTAGCTAATGAAAAACTGTTTTTT
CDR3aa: CAYLDRVANEKLFF

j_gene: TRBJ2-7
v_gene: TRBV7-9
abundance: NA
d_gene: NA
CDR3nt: TGTGCCAGCAGCCCCCGCGGGACGGGGGAGCAGTACTTC
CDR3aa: CASSPRGTGEQYF

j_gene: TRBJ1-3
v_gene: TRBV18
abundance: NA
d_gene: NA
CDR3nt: TGTGCCAGCTCACCCTCTCCACCTTACTCTGGAAACACCATATATTTT
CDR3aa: CASSPSPPYSGNTIYF

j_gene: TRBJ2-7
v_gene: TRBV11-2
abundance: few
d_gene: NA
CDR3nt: TGTGCCAGCAGCGCGGTCTCGTCCTACGAGCAGTACTTC
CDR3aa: CASSAVSSYEQYF

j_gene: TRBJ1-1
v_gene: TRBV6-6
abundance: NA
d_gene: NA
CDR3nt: TGTGCCAGCAGTAACAGGGCTACTGAAGCTTTCTTT
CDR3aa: CASSNRATEAFF

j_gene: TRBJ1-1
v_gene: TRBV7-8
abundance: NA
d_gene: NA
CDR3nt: TGTGCCAGCAGCTTAAGAGGAGGGGACACTGAAGCTTTCTTT
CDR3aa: CASSLRGGDTEAFF

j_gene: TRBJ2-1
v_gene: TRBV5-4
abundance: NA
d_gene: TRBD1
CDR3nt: TGTGCCAGCAGCTCACTGGACAGGGGGAATGAGCAGTTCTTC
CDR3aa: CASSSLDRGNEQFF

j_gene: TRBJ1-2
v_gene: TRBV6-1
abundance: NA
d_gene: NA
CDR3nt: TGTGCCAGCAGTGTTGGAAACTGGCAGGGCAGAAAAAACCTAGGGGGCTACACCTTC
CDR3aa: CASSVGNWQGRKNLGGYTF

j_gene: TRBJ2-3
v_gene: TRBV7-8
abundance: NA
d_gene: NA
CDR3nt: TGTGCCAGCAGGGACGGAAATTCAGATACGCAGTATTTT
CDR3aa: CASRDGNSDTQYF

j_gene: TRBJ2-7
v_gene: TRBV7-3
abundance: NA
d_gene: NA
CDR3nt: TGTGCCAGCAGCTTACAGGGAAGGGCCTCCTACGAGCAGTACTTC
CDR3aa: CASSLQGRASYEQYF

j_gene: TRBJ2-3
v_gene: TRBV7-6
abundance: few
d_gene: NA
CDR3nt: TGTGCCAGCAGTCTGGGGTGGGGGGGCACAGATACGCAGTATTTT
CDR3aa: CASSLGWGGTDTQYF

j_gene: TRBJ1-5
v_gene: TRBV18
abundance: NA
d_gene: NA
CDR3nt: TGTGCCAGCTCACCACCCAGCAGGGCCCAGGGGCCCCAGCATTTT
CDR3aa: CASSPPSRAQGPQHF

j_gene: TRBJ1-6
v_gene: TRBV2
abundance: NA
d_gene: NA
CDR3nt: TGTGCCAGCAGTGGCCAGGGAAGCGGTAATTCACCCCTCCACTTT
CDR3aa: CASSGQGSGNSPLHF